A selection of T cell receptor beta chains follows, all from one sample in a study of T cell repertoires and HLA-DP antigens. These receptors lack a known antigen. Libraries were prepared by immunoSEQ multiplex PCR; TCRdb keeps only in-frame clonotypes and omits some of them. Of 85,000 to 90,000 clones listed, approximately 89% were seen once; the top ten hold 1.5% to 2%. Sequencing was carried out using CD4+ T cells from PBMCs. The receptor source for this set is a man aged 50 to 59 in good health and CMV-seronegative. Both conserved end residues are part of each CDR3. The order of the fields is V gene, D gene, CDR3 length, CDR3 protein. The D gene is left open where the match is weak.

>TRBV7-2|-|18
CASSLYPPAGHTTDTQYF
>TRBV19|TRBD2|16
CASSRSSASGLNEQFF
>TRBV7-2|-|16
CASSPIKGGRGGKLFF
>TRBV5-6|-|15
CASSLVPRTNYGYTF
>TRBV25-1|-|12
CASSESNFQAFF
>TRBV11-1|TRBD2|15
CASSGQAGGPYEQYF
>TRBV5-1|-|13
CASSTSLGGIQYF
>TRBV7-8|-|13
CASSLGQPNEQFF
>TRBV29-1|-|14
CSVADWDSNQPQHF
>TRBV19|TRBD1|14
CASRTGGATDTQYF
>TRBV19|-|14
CASSSGVRNQPQHF
>TRBV11-3|TRBD2|16
CASSLGGLAGTGELFF
>TRBV6-5|-|12
CASRSVNTEAFF
>TRBV28|-|12
CASRGSNYGYTF
>TRBV6-5|TRBD2|14
CASSPSGGRYEQYF
>TRBV7-2|-|13
CASSLPSTDTQYF
>TRBV21-1|-|15
CASGKGDFKWETQYF
>TRBV6-1|-|13
CASSLVRETEAFF
>TRBV27|-|18
CASSLRRDRNSGANVLTF
>TRBV5-3|TRBD2|14
CARSARGGTDTQYF
>TRBV5-4|-|16
CASSPALGGDNSPLHF
>TRBV2|TRBD2|14
CASSGVAGDHEQFF
>TRBV5-4|TRBD1|14
CASSGTGGRETQYF
>TRBV11-1|TRBD1|19
CASSFVAGTGIRVGYEQYF
>TRBV7-3|-|16
CASSLTRPPKQETQYF
>TRBV4-2|-|14
CASSQERGSYGYTF
>TRBV7-2|-|15
CASSYHSGPDQPQHF
>TRBV6-6|-|13
CASRDPGSEKLFF
>TRBV10-3|TRBD1|15
CAISTGGVLNTEAFF
>TRBV9|-|15
CASSVAVAGPDTQYF
>TRBV5-1|-|14
CASSLGAMNTEAFF
>TRBV7-8|-|14
CASSLTTVNTEAFF
>TRBV5-1|-|15
CASSLEEGRNQPQHF
>TRBV5-3|-|13
CARSLTSDDGYTF
>TRBV2|-|15
CASRPEAGRAYEQYF
>TRBV25-1|TRBD2|15
CASSEIAGVTDTQYF
>TRBV4-3|-|14
CASSQAQENTEAFF
>TRBV6-1|-|15
CASSGLTDNTGELFF
>TRBV25-1|-|14
CASSERQITDTQYF
>TRBV30|-|14
CAWTRESYNSPLHF
>TRBV29-1|TRBD1|12
CSVVRGRNEQYF
>TRBV5-1|TRBD1|13
CASSLTGGYEQYF
>TRBV7-4|-|14
CASSLVAVSYEQYF
>TRBV4-1|-|13
CASRLGVGETQYF
>TRBV2|-|13
CASKIKLGDEQYF
>TRBV6-5|-|15
CASSYVPFPNSPLHF
>TRBV7-2|-|11
CASSSTNEQFF